This is a list of T cell receptor beta chains from one sample in a study of blood T cell repertoires in COVID-19. TCRdb keeps only in-frame clones here, not all; method: immunoSEQ multiplex PCR. The sample carries 170,000 or so clones, roughly 83% recorded once. Input material: peripheral blood. The receptors were gathered from a woman aged 55-75 years with acute or convalescent COVID-19. Both conserved end residues are part of each CDR3. Each record gives: V gene, J gene, CDR3 protein.

v_gene: TRBV4-1
j_gene: TRBJ1-1
CDR3aa: CASSLLLGGDTEAFF

v_gene: TRBV5-4
j_gene: TRBJ2-1
CDR3aa: CASSLDLAGGREQFF

v_gene: TRBV24-1
j_gene: TRBJ2-5
CDR3aa: CATSDLDRGTQYF

v_gene: TRBV18
j_gene: TRBJ1-1
CDR3aa: CASSPGQGGEAFF

v_gene: TRBV29-1
j_gene: TRBJ1-2
CDR3aa: CSAETAGTGGYTF

v_gene: TRBV4-2
j_gene: TRBJ1-1
CDR3aa: CASSQPGQGAWTEAFF

v_gene: TRBV13
j_gene: TRBJ1-6
CDR3aa: CASSLGDSNSYNSPLHF

v_gene: TRBV9
j_gene: TRBJ2-7
CDR3aa: CASSPSRVVTYEQYF

v_gene: TRBV24-1
j_gene: TRBJ2-7
CDR3aa: CATSDTSGAYEQYF

v_gene: TRBV3-1/TRBV3-2
j_gene: TRBJ2-1
CDR3aa: CASSQDMGLGQFF

v_gene: TRBV28
j_gene: TRBJ2-7
CDR3aa: CASSLFAGAYEQYF

v_gene: TRBV7-9
j_gene: TRBJ2-1
CDR3aa: CASSLGTSGGDNEQFF

v_gene: TRBV5-4
j_gene: TRBJ1-2
CDR3aa: CASSSTGTNYGYTF

v_gene: TRBV28
j_gene: TRBJ1-3
CDR3aa: CASSSGTGPRNTIYF

v_gene: TRBV6-2/TRBV6-3
j_gene: TRBJ2-5
CDR3aa: CASSYWGGITETQYF

v_gene: TRBV3-1/TRBV3-2
j_gene: TRBJ1-1
CDR3aa: CASTPGISNTEAFF

v_gene: TRBV30
j_gene: TRBJ2-7
CDR3aa: CAWSVHPPDEQYF

v_gene: TRBV5-1
j_gene: TRBJ1-1
CDR3aa: CASSFGQQNTEAFF

v_gene: TRBV5-1
j_gene: TRBJ2-2
CDR3aa: CASSLIQRGGPDTGELFF

v_gene: TRBV30
j_gene: TRBJ2-3
CDR3aa: CAWSVTTVSTDTQYF

v_gene: TRBV28
j_gene: TRBJ2-2
CDR3aa: CASSLGTSGVNTGELFF

v_gene: TRBV3-1/TRBV3-2
j_gene: TRBJ1-2
CDR3aa: CASSQGGTGQGIGYTF

v_gene: TRBV19
j_gene: TRBJ1-1
CDR3aa: CASSTAVGRGLNTEAFF

v_gene: TRBV28
j_gene: TRBJ1-2
CDR3aa: CASSFGGEADGYTF

v_gene: TRBV3-1/TRBV3-2
j_gene: TRBJ2-5
CDR3aa: CASSHYRAGGQETQYF

v_gene: TRBV21-1
j_gene: TRBJ1-4
CDR3aa: CATPYREGDEKLFF

v_gene: TRBV5-8
j_gene: TRBJ1-4
CDR3aa: CASSIWTGGKANEKLFF

v_gene: TRBV14
j_gene: TRBJ1-1
CDR3aa: CASSLREANTEAFF

v_gene: TRBV20-1
j_gene: TRBJ1-1
CDR3aa: CSATPEAFF

v_gene: TRBV29-1
j_gene: TRBJ2-7
CDR3aa: CSVVRSQGAFEQYF

v_gene: TRBV2
j_gene: TRBJ1-5
CDR3aa: CASSAGGRGNQPQHF

v_gene: TRBV23-1
j_gene: TRBJ1-1
CDR3aa: CASTLIRTATEAFF

v_gene: TRBV9
j_gene: TRBJ2-7
CDR3aa: CASSVDSYEQYF

v_gene: TRBV7-3
j_gene: TRBJ1-4
CDR3aa: CASSLMRDRGCCEKLFF

v_gene: TRBV4-3
j_gene: TRBJ1-5
CDR3aa: CASSQDGGPNQPQHF

v_gene: TRBV7-2
j_gene: TRBJ1-5
CDR3aa: CASSLSLDQPQHF

v_gene: TRBV5-1
j_gene: TRBJ1-3
CDR3aa: CASSPQGPDRGGNTIYF

v_gene: TRBV6-5
j_gene: TRBJ2-7
CDR3aa: CASRGSLEQYF

v_gene: TRBV5-1
j_gene: TRBJ1-3
CDR3aa: CASSPLDNSGNTIYF

v_gene: TRBV27
j_gene: TRBJ2-3
CDR3aa: CASSLRDRADTQYF

v_gene: TRBV6-5
j_gene: TRBJ1-1
CDR3aa: CASTFSPGGTEAFF

v_gene: TRBV5-1
j_gene: TRBJ2-3
CDR3aa: CASRTKPGGLDTQYF

v_gene: TRBV25-1
j_gene: TRBJ2-1
CDR3aa: CASSYDTNEQFF

v_gene: TRBV5-1
j_gene: TRBJ1-1
CDR3aa: CASSLGAGSINTEAFF

v_gene: TRBV7-6
j_gene: TRBJ2-1
CDR3aa: CASKWTSGGAHEQFF

v_gene: TRBV7-9
j_gene: TRBJ2-2
CDR3aa: CASSLTPGSGELFF

v_gene: TRBV24-1
j_gene: TRBJ1-2
CDR3aa: CATSDVGRDYGYTF

v_gene: TRBV27
j_gene: TRBJ2-7
CDR3aa: CASSSPKTGDYEQYF